This passage covers 5 T cell receptor beta chains from one sample sequenced in a study of regulatory T cells in long-lasting Graves disease. Documented time point: newly diagnosed GD, antithyroid drugs for less than 3 months. Preparation of the TCR library used RNA extracted from PBMCs. For TCR beta, libraries came from iRepertoire HTBI primers and Arm-PCR of CDR3 regions. TCRdb passed the multiplex PCR reads through MiXCR, listing each CDR3 protein once. The table includes over 350,000 distinct CDR3 sequences, around 15% detected once. Another study also made use of these data, one on T cells in Graves' hyperthyroidism and ophthalmopathy.

The sequenced sample was peripheral blood mononuclear cells (PBMCs), obtained at new diagnosis, from a patient treated with antithyroid drugs. The receptors shown here come from a woman in her forties or fifties with Graves disease.

This clonotype came up many times. V gene TRBV6-1 combines with J gene TRBJ1-1; TRBD1 matches 9 bases. The CDR3 runs 14 residues. Trimming removed 6 bases from V and 0 bases from J; junction bases left unmatched: 2. CDR1 is MNHNS and CDR2 is SASEGT in the germline V gene. The CDR3 reads CASRGTGLNTEAFF. The CDR3, as DNA: TGTGCCAGCAGGGGGACAGGGCTGAACACTGAAGCTTTCTTT.

The table lists this clonotype with many counts. The CDR3 sequence is CASSFSTRGAPRRSTDTQYF. The CDR3 DNA sequence: TGTGCCAGCAGCTTTTCCACACGGGGGGCTCCTCGCAGAAGCACAGATACGCAGTATTTT. This rearrangement joins TRBV7-2 to TRBJ2-3; a possible D gene is TRBD2 (7 bases). This CDR3 comprises 20 residues. Germline-derived CDR1 and CDR2 are SGHTA and FQGNSA. V was shortened by 3 bases and J by 0 bases, with 25 bases between the two germline ends.

Comments on this clonotype: A single base separates this from a much larger clone, so it may be a read error. The chain uses TRBV6-1 and TRBJ1-5; possibly TRBD1 for D (5 bases). This CDR3 is 15 amino acids long. Germline loops: CDR1 MNHNS, CDR2 SASEGT. DNA for the CDR3: TGTGCCAGCAGTGGAGGGAGACAGATTAATCAGCCCCGGCATTTT. This sequence encodes CASSGGRQINQPRHF.

This clonotype appeared a few times. J is TRBJ2-7 and V is TRBV29-1; D not resolved. Germline V lookup: CDR1 SQVTM, CDR2 ANQGSEA. The V gene lost 0 bases and the J gene lost 1 base, with 10 bases spanning the gap. The CDR3 is made up of 14 amino acids. CDR3: CSVEDHWPSYEQYF. CDR3 DNA sequence: TGCAGCGTTGAAGATCATTGGCCTTCCTACGAGCAGTACTTC.

As to this clonotype: This may stem from a read error, because a much larger clone lies one nucleotide away. No conserved phenylalanine or tryptophan ends this CDR3, so it is likely a read error. The rearrangement joins TRBV7-9 to TRBJ1-5; D possibly corresponds to TRBD1 (6 bases). Trimming removed 5 bases from V and 2 bases from J, with 13 bases in between. CDR1 is SEHNR and CDR2 is FQNEAQ in the germline V gene (reference sequence). The CDR3 contains 15 residues. CDR3 sequence: CASSPGAGGNQPQHS. The CDR3 nucleotides read TGTGCCAGCAGCCCCGGAGCAGGGGGCAATCAGCCCCAGCATTCT.